This T cell receptor (beta chain) was captured by sequencing in a study of OX40 agonist ivuxolimab in advanced cancers. Across the whole study: Checkpoint inhibitors had been given previously to roughly 40% of patients.

Study outcomes and limitations: CD8+ T cells averaged more expanded clones than CD4+.

This clone was seen once. Its antigen remains unknown. There are 16 residues in the CDR3. Germline CDR1 is MNHNY and CDR2 is SVGAGI (reference sequence). The V segment lost 5 bases and the J segment 2 bases; nucleotides outside the gene matches: 10. The data were produced by immunoSEQ multiplex PCR, yet TCRdb's version contains in-frame clones alone and is incomplete. The sample yields 65,000 to 75,000 clones, about 85% seen once. The chain recombines TRBV6-6 with TRBJ2-3; 7 positions agree with TRBD2. The sample in question was CD4+ or CD8+ T cells sorted from blood, obtained in a trial of the OX40 agonist ivuxolimab. This sequence was found in an adult with an advanced solid tumor such as melanoma, head and neck, liver or kidney cancer. The CDR3 here is CASSPGLVTNTDTQYF. The CDR3 DNA reads TGTGCCAGCAGTCCCGGACTAGTTACTAACACAGATACGCAGTATTTT.